There are many counts of the clone carrying this T cell receptor beta chain. The antigen is not known. TCR beta CDR3 regions were amplified from RNA transcripts. The study used the HTBI primer set for a first-round RT-PCR of the TCR CDR3. TCRdb processed the multiplex PCR reads anew with MiXCR; each CDR3 protein has one entry. The data hold a few hundred thousand distinct CDR3 sequences, with approximately 20% observed a single time. CDR3 size: 13 residues. V lost 2 bases, J lost 6 bases, and 11 bases lay in between. Germline V gene lookup returns CDR1 SGHVS and CDR2 FQNEAQ. These data are taken from a study of T cells in Graves' hyperthyroidism and ophthalmopathy. Study results and caveats: Most thyroid clonotypes with frequency above 0.001 were detected in blood.

The sequenced sample consisted of blood. V usage is TRBV7-8 and J usage is TRBJ2-7; D may be TRBD1 (6 bases). The clonotype originates from a woman between 18 and 29 years old with Graves' hyperthyroidism. The CDR3: CASSLPGTREQYF. Written as DNA, the CDR3 is TGTGCCAGCAGCTTACCAGGGACACGCGAGCAGTACTTC.